What follows are 6 T cell receptor beta chains derived from one specimen sequenced in a study of blood T cells in healthy people across ages. For the second PCR, which ran for about 7 to 11 cycles, a sample-barcoded 5' primer and a J-beta primer mix were used. In TCRdb, the 5' RACE reads were re-called with MiXCR into one record per CDR3 protein. The sample contains 1.5 million to 2 million distinct CDR3 sequences, about two fifths of which appear only once. The sequencing input was blood. Every receptor here comes from a human donor in good health.

This chain links TRBV29-1 with TRBJ1-2; D not certain. V dropped 0 bases and J dropped 8 bases, with 10 bases sitting between them. CDR3 length: 12 amino acids. Germline lookup yields CDR1 SQVTM and CDR2 ANQGSEA. DNA of the CDR3: TGCAGCGTTGAAGAGGAAGGAATCGGCTACACCTTC. Its translation: CSVEEEGIGYTF.

This rearrangement joins TRBV9 to TRBJ2-6; the D is unclear. Germline V CDR1 and CDR2: SGDLS, YYNGEE. This CDR3 comprises 15 residues. V gave up 0 bases and J gave up 3 bases, with 7 bases separating them. The CDR3, as DNA: TGTGCCAGCAGCGTAGTTCCGGATGGGGCCAACGTCCTGACTTTC. It yields the protein CASSVVPDGANVLTF.

This clonotype was seen a handful of times. The J gene is TRBJ2-6, the V gene TRBV12-3 or TRBV12-4; D unclear. The CDR3 extends over 20 amino acids. Trimming took 2 bases from V and 0 from J, leaving 20 bases between them. The CDR3 nucleotides read TGTGCCAGCAGTTTATCTGGGATCTGGACGGAGTTCTCTGGGGCCAACGTCCTGACTTTC. Translated: CASSLSGIWTEFSGANVLTF.

The chain is built from TRBV5-1 and TRBJ2-2; D ambiguous. This CDR3 region has 20 residues. With 0 bases removed from V and 2 bases from J, the gap between germline ends came to 23 bases. The V gene's germline CDR1 is SGHRS and CDR2 YFSETQ. CDR3 residues: CASSLAPVGALRYNTGELFF. DNA of the CDR3: TGCGCCAGCAGCTTGGCTCCCGTGGGTGCACTGAGATATAACACCGGGGAGCTGTTTTTT.

The V gene is TRBV10-3, the J gene TRBJ1-1; D is ambiguous. Germline V gives CDR1 ENHRY, CDR2 SYGVKD. The V gene lost 6 bases and the J gene lost 8 bases, with 13 bases spanning the gap. The CDR3 is made up of 12 amino acids. CDR3 bases: TGTGCCATCAGCGGGCTCGAGACCGAAGCTTTCTTT. It codes for CAISGLETEAFF.

The chain employs TRBV9 and TRBJ1-2; possibly TRBD1 for D (6 bases). The CDR3 is 14 amino acids. Between the trimmed V and J ends, which lost 4 bases and 6 bases, there was a span of 16 bases. Germline V gene data show CDR1 as SGDLS and CDR2 as YYNGEE. The chain's CDR3 is CASSSPEDSHGYTF. CDR3 nucleotides: TGTGCCAGCAGCTCCCCCGAGGACAGCCATGGCTACACCTTC.